These 22 T cell receptor beta chains originate from one sample sequenced in a study of OX40 agonist ivuxolimab in advanced cancers. Profiling relied on immunoSEQ multiplex PCR, and the TCRdb table lists in-frame clones only, not all of them. The data show more than 9,000 clones, with less than 90% seen just once and about 15% held by the top ten. Sequencing used CD4+ or CD8+ T cells sorted from blood, obtained in a trial of the OX40 agonist ivuxolimab. The receptors were sampled from an adult with an advanced solid tumor such as melanoma, head and neck, liver or kidney cancer.

This rearrangement joins TRBV30 to TRBJ2-5; D is undetermined. CDR1 GTSNPN and CDR2 SVGIG come from the germline V gene (reference sequence). The V gene lost 2 bases and the J gene lost 5 bases, with 15 bases spanning the gap. The CDR3 is made up of 14 amino acids. CDR3 sequence reads: CAWSPGSAEETQYF. The DNA of the CDR3 is TGTGCCTGGAGTCCCGGGTCCGCAGAGGAGACCCAGTACTTC.

This chain joins TRBV7-9 and TRBJ2-2, with D perhaps TRBD1 (6 bases). There are 15 residues in the CDR3. V shed 2 bases and J shed 1 base, with 8 bases lying between them. Germline values: CDR1 SEHNR, CDR2 FQNEAQ (reference sequence). The CDR3 reads CASSLQQGNTGELFF. The CDR3 DNA is TGTGCCAGCAGCTTACAACAGGGGAACACCGGGGAGCTGTTTTTT.

The chain links TRBV6-4 to TRBJ2-1; D may be TRBD1 or TRBD2 (5 bases each). Per germline, CDR1 MRHNA and CDR2 SNTAGT. CDR3 length equals 16 residues. V shed 7 bases and J shed 4 bases, with 20 bases lying between them. The CDR3 here is CASKKAPADTYNEQFF. For the CDR3, the DNA is TGTGCCAGCAAGAAGGCCCCAGCGGACACTTACAATGAGCAGTTCTTC.

This clone was counted once. CDR3 in amino acids: CSVGPGGTNYGYTF. Here the CDR3 DNA reads TGCAGCGTTGGGCCGGGAGGGACTAACTATGGCTACACCTTC. This chain links TRBV29-1 with TRBJ1-2; D not resolved. The germline gives CDR1 SQVTM, CDR2 ANQGSEA. The V end was cut by 4 bases, the J end by 0 bases, with 12 bases between. This CDR3 region has 14 residues.

The sample holds a few counts of this clone. The V call is TRBV28, the J call TRBJ2-7; D could derive from TRBD1 or TRBD2 (5 bases each). Trimming took 4 bases from V and 5 from J, leaving 15 bases between them. CDR3 length equals 14 residues. CDR1 and CDR2 from the germline V gene are MDHEN and SYDVKM. CDR3 residues: CASSSGAGWDEQYF. CDR3 in DNA: TGTGCCAGCAGTTCCGGGGCAGGGTGGGACGAGCAGTACTTC.

This clone is a singleton in its sample. The chain recombines TRBV7-9 with TRBJ2-1, with TRBD1 identical over 7 bases. Trimming at V came to 10 bases and at J to 4 bases, leaving 25 bases not matched to a gene. There are 19 residues in the CDR3. Germline V gene lookup returns CDR1 SEHNR and CDR2 FQNEAQ (reference sequence). The CDR3 is CATPGHYRGPPVLYNEQFF. DNA of the CDR3: TGTGCCACCCCTGGCCATTACAGGGGCCCTCCCGTGTTGTACAATGAGCAGTTCTTC.

The rearrangement joins TRBV9 to TRBJ2-7, with 10 nucleotides matching TRBD2. From germline, CDR1 is SGDLS and CDR2 YYNGEE. This CDR3 contains 16 residues. The V and J ends lost 4 bases and 2 bases, in that order; junction bases with no gene match: 9. Here the CDR3 reads CASSPSGGYTTYEQYF. In DNA, the CDR3 is TGTGCCAGCAGCCCTAGCGGGGGCTATACGACCTACGAGCAGTACTTC. Full variable domain (rest looked up from reference TRBV9 and TRBJ2-7): DSGVTQTPKHLITATGQRVTLRCSPRSGDLSVYWYQQSLDQGLQFLIQYYNGEERAKGNILERFSAQQFPDLHSELNLSSLELGDSALYFCASSPSGGYTTYEQYFGPGTRLTVT.

The V call is TRBV2, the J call TRBJ2-7, with 8 bases identical to TRBD1. This CDR3 contains 15 residues. V was pared by 3 bases and J by 5 bases, with 9 bases of the junction left unmatched. Germline V gives CDR1 SNHLY, CDR2 FYNNEI. The CDR3 protein is CASSDRGQGRDEQYF. The DNA of the CDR3 is TGTGCCAGCAGTGATAGAGGACAGGGCAGGGACGAGCAGTACTTC. Using reference TRBV2 and TRBJ2-7 for the parts outside the CDR3, the full variable domain is EPEVTQTPSHQVTQMGQEVILRCVPISNHLYFYWYRQILGQKVEFLVSFYNNEISEKSEIFDDQFSVERPDGSNFTLKIRSTKLEDSAMYFCASSDRGQGRDEQYFGPGTRLTVT.

The gene calls are TRBV21-1 and TRBJ2-1. TRBV21-1 is listed as a pseudogene. The CDR3 is made up of 14 amino acids. The CDR3 region is CASSRDCSYNEQFF. CDR3 nucleotide sequence: TGTGCCAGCAGCAGGGATTGCTCCTACAATGAGCAGTTCTTC.

The V call is TRBV11-2, the J call TRBJ2-5; D may match TRBD1 or TRBD2 (5 bases each). The CDR3 loop spans 17 amino acids. Trimming removed 6 bases from V and 2 bases from J, with 22 bases in between. Germline V gene data show CDR1 as SGHAT and CDR2 as FQNNGV. The chain's CDR3 is CASRPGTSLRQQETQYF. The CDR3 nucleotides read TGTGCCAGCAGGCCTGGGACCTCTCTCCGTCAACAAGAGACCCAGTACTTC.

The rearrangement links TRBV15 to TRBJ1-5; 10 nucleotides line up with TRBD1. The V gene's germline CDR1 is LNHNV and CDR2 YYDKDF (reference sequence). With V trimmed by 4 bases and J by 6 bases, 9 bases remained unmatched. This CDR3 is built from 16 residues. CDR3 nucleotide sequence: TGTGCCACCAGCACAAAACAGACAGGGGGCGGTCAGCCCCAGCATTTT. Translation: CATSTKQTGGGQPQHF.

The chain carries TRBV21-1 and TRBJ2-5. TRBV21-1 is a known pseudogene. The CDR3 has 21 amino acids. CDR3 DNA sequence: TGTGCCAGCAGCAAAGCTAAAAGGGCAGGGGGGGGTCGAGGAGAGATGGAGACCCAGTACTTC. The encoded protein is CASSKAKRAGGGRGEMETQYF.

The chain employs TRBV2 and TRBJ2-2; 10 nucleotides agree with TRBD2. V lost 6 bases, J lost 2 bases, and 9 bases stayed unmatched. The germline V gene encodes CDR1 SNHLY and CDR2 FYNNEI. The CDR3 is made up of 17 amino acids. CDR3 region: CASSWEEREGNTGELFF. In DNA, the CDR3 is TGTGCCAGCAGCTGGGAGGAGCGGGAGGGAAACACCGGGGAGCTGTTTTTT.

The gene calls are TRBV19 and TRBJ2-7, with TRBD2 matching 12 bases. With V trimmed by 3 bases and J by 2 bases, 8 bases remained unmatched. The length of the CDR3 is 17 residues. CDR1 and CDR2 (germline): LNHDA, SQIVND (reference sequence). The CDR3 sequence: CASSISTSGGLPYEQYF. The CDR3 region has the DNA TGTGCCAGTAGTATTTCGACTAGCGGGGGCCTCCCCTACGAGCAGTACTTC.

This sequence joins TRBV6-1 and TRBJ2-1; 8 bases align to TRBD2. Germline CDR1 is MNHNS and CDR2 is SASEGT. This CDR3 contains 15 residues. The junction had 10 bases not matched to a gene; V was cut back by 4 bases and J by 8 bases. Here the CDR3 reads CASSARPVGGDEQFF. In DNA, the CDR3 is TGTGCCAGCAGTGCAAGACCTGTCGGGGGGGATGAGCAGTTCTTC.

The chain uses TRBV30 and TRBJ1-4; 7 bases line up with TRBD1. Unmatched junction bases numbered 4, after V lost 2 bases and J lost 7 bases. CDR1 GTSNPN and CDR2 SVGIG come from the germline V gene (reference sequence). The CDR3 spans 13 residues. The CDR3 DNA sequence: TGTGCCTGGAGTACCGGGACAGTTGAAAAACTGTTTTTT. Its translation: CAWSTGTVEKLFF.

V and J are TRBV13 and TRBJ1-1; D gene uncertain. Germline V gene data show CDR1 as PRHDT and CDR2 as FYEKMQ (reference sequence). The CDR3 has 13 amino acids. Trimming pared 6 bases from V and 0 bases from J, leaving 8 bases between. The CDR3 coding sequence is TGTGCCAGCAGTTATTTTATGAACACTGAAGCTTTCTTT. This codes for CASSYFMNTEAFF.

The V gene is TRBV27, the J gene TRBJ1-2, with no clear D. This CDR3 has 13 amino acids. Looked up from germline, CDR1 is MNHEY and CDR2 is SMNVEV (reference sequence). V lost 0 bases and J lost 6, with 8 bases in between. The DNA for the CDR3 is TGTGCCAGCAGTTTATCTACAGCCGATGGCTACACCTTC. Translation: CASSLSTADGYTF.

The rearrangement uses TRBV30 and TRBJ2-7; D is unresolved. Per the germline V gene, CDR1 is GTSNPN and CDR2 is SVGIG (reference sequence). V was pared by 1 base and J by 6 bases, with 10 bases between. The CDR3 length is 12 residues. The CDR3 DNA sequence: TGTGCCTGGAGTGCCGCCATACCCGAGCAGTACTTC. It is translated as CAWSAAIPEQYF.

This chain uses TRBV2 with TRBJ2-1; 10 bases match TRBD2. V dropped 4 bases and J dropped 9; count of bases not matched to a gene: 9. The CDR3 covers 15 residues. CDR1 is SNHLY and CDR2 is FYNNEI in the germline V gene. The CDR3 DNA reads as TGTGCCAGCAGTGTAGGAGCGGGGGGGCCCGGTGAGCAGTTCTTC. Amino acids: CASSVGAGGPGEQFF.

The chain uses TRBV5-8 and TRBJ1-1; tentative D call: TRBD1 (5 bases). The germline gives CDR1 SGHTS, CDR2 YDEGEE. The CDR3 consists of 15 residues. Trimming stripped 1 base from V and 3 bases from J, with 13 bases between. CDR3 sequence (DNA): TGTGCCAGCAGCTTGAGGAACAGGTTGGACACTGAAGCTTTCTTT. Translated, it gives CASSLRNRLDTEAFF.

The chain couples TRBV4-1 to TRBJ2-2; 8 bases are shared with TRBD2. The CDR3 runs 17 residues. With V trimmed by 1 base and J by 4 bases, 8 bases remained unmatched. CDR1 is MGHRA and CDR2 is YSYEKL in the germline V gene. In nucleotides, the CDR3 is TGCGCCAGCAGCCAAGGGATAACGGGAGGGGTCACCGGGGAGCTGTTTTTT. It yields the protein CASSQGITGGVTGELFF.